This TCR beta chain was profiled in a study of blood T cells in healthy people across ages. The wider study: In model experiments, template switching was able to capture about one barcoded beta molecule for every two T cells that were present. Study results and caveats: Unsorted PBMCs ruled out conclusive naive versus antigen-experienced comparison.

Worth noting for this clonotype: Its antigen is currently unknown.

Germline V gene data show CDR1 as DFQATT and CDR2 as SNEGSKA (reference sequence). CDR3 length: 14 residues. Trimming took 5 bases from V and 2 from J; bases not matched to a gene: 7. Using a J-beta primer mix together with a sample-barcoded 5' primer, a second PCR was run for roughly 7 to 11 cycles. The template-switch adaptor was a 5' adaptor with 12 random nucleotides. It tagged each cDNA molecule. TCRdb itself ran the 5' RACE reads through MiXCR, one entry per CDR3 protein. Of about 780,000 distinct CDR3 sequences in the sample, about 45% were seen once. V is TRBV20-1 and J is TRBJ2-7; 9 bases line up with TRBD2. The sample consisted of blood. This receptor was identified in a man of 80 years or more in good health. DNA for the CDR3: TGCAGTGCTGGAAGTAGCGGGGGTACCTACGAGCAGTACTTC. This translates into CSAGSSGGTYEQYF.